This T cell receptor beta chain was sequenced for a study of cytomegalovirus exposure and HLA in healthy donors. Per germline, CDR1 LNHDA and CDR2 SQIVND (reference sequence). The germline V and J ends were trimmed by 8 bases and 7 bases, with 20 bases remaining between them. The CDR3 loop spans 14 amino acids. This clone was seen only a few times. 60 Vbeta and 13 Jbeta primers were used in PCR. Sequencing was performed with immunoSEQ multiplex PCR; in TCRdb, only in-frame clones are kept and a portion is missing. The table has around 120,000 clones, about 60% seen once. V usage is TRBV19 and J usage is TRBJ2-5; TRBD2 is a possible D gene (5 bases). Source material: PBMCs. This receptor was identified in a man between 40 and 49 years old in good health and CMV-seropositive. CDR3 loop: CASVRTEEDGTQYF. In DNA form, the CDR3 reads TGTGCCAGTGTTCGAACTGAGGAGGATGGGACCCAGTACTTC.